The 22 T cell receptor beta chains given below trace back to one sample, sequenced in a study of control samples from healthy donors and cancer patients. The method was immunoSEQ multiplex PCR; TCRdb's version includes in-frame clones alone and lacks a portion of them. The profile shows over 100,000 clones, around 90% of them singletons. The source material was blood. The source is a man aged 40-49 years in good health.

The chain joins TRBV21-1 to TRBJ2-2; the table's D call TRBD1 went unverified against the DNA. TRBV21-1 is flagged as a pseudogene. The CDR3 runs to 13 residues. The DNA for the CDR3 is TGTGCCCAAGACAGGGGGAACACCGGGGAGCTGTTTTTT. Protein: CAQDRGNTGELFF.

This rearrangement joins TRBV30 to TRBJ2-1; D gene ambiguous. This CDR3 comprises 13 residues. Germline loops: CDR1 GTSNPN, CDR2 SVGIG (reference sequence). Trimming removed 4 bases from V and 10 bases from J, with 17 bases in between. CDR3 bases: TGTGCCTGGACCAACTCACCCGTCGGGGAGCAGTTCTTC. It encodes CAWTNSPVGEQFF.

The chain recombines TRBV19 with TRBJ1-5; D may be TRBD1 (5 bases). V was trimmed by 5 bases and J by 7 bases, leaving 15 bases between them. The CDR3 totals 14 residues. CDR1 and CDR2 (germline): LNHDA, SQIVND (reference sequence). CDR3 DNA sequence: TGTGCCAGTAGTGCCCAAGGGGCCCGGCAGCCCCAGCATTTT. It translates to CASSAQGARQPQHF.

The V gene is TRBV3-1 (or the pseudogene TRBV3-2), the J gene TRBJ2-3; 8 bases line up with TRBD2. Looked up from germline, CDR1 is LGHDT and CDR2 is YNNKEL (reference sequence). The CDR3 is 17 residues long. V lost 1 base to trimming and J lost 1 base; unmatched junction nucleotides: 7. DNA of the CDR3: TGTGCCAGCAGCCAAGGGATCCGGGGGGGCCGCACAGATACGCAGTATTTT. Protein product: CASSQGIRGGRTDTQYF.

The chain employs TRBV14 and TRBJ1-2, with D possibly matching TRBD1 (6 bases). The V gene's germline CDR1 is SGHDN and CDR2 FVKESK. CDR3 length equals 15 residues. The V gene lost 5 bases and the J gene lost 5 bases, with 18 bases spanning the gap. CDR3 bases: TGTGCCAGCAGCAAGGGCGACAGGCTCGGATATGGCTACACCTTC. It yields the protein CASSKGDRLGYGYTF.

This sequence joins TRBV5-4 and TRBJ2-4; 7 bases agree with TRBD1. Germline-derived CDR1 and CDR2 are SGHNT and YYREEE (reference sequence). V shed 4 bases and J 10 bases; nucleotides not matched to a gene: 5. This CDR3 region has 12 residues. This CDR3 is CASSPGQSIQYF. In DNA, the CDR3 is TGTGCCAGCAGCCCGGGACAGTCGATTCAGTACTTC.

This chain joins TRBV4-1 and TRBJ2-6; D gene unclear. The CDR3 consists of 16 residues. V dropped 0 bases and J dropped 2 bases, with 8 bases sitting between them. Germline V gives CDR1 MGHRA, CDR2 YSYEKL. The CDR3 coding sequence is TGCGCCAGCAGCCAAGACCCCCCACCTGGGGCCAACGTCCTGACTTTC. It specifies CASSQDPPPGANVLTF.

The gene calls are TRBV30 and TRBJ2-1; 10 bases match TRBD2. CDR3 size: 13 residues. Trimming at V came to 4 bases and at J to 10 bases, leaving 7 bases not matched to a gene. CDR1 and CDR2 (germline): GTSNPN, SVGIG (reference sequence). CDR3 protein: CAWTSGGPGEQFF. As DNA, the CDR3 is TGTGCCTGGACTAGCGGGGGCCCTGGGGAGCAGTTCTTC.

The CDR3: CATSRAGGSRQPQHF. For the CDR3, the DNA is TGTGCCACCAGCAGGGCAGGGGGGTCTCGACAGCCCCAGCATTTT. The rearrangement links TRBV15 to TRBJ1-5, with 7 nucleotides matching TRBD1. The CDR3 loop spans 15 amino acids. With 3 bases clipped from V and 7 bases from J, the junction kept 9 bases outside the gene matches. Germline CDR1 and CDR2: LNHNV and YYDKDF (reference sequence).

DNA for the CDR3: TGTGCCAGCAGTTATCAACCCAATAGTCTCGATGAGCAGTTCTTC. It is translated as CASSYQPNSLDEQFF. The chain joins TRBV6-5 to TRBJ2-1; D is unclear. The germline V gene has CDR1 MNHEY and CDR2 SVGAGI. This CDR3 comprises 15 residues. Trimming removed 3 bases at V and 8 bases at J, with 17 bases between.

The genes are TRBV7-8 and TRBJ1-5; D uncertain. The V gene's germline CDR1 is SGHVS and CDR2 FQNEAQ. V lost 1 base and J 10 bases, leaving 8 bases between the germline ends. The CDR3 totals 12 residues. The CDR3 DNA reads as TGTGCCAGCAGCTTAGACAAACCACCCCAGCATTTT. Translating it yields CASSLDKPPQHF.

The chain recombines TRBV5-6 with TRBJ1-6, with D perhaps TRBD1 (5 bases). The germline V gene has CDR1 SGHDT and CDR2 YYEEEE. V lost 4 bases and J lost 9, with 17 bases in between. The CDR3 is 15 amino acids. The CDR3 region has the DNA TGTGCCAGCAGCCGAATCGGAGCCCAGGGTTCACCCCTCCACTTT. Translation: CASSRIGAQGSPLHF.

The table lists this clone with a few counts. The CDR3 protein is CSASLSGSDSPLHF. CDR3 DNA: TGCAGTGCTAGTCTGTCAGGGAGCGATTCACCCCTCCACTTT. This chain uses TRBV20-1 with TRBJ1-6; maybe TRBD1 (5 bases). There are 14 residues in the CDR3. Trimming cost V 3 bases and J 8 bases, with 14 bases left between them. The germline CDR1 and CDR2 sequences are DFQATT and SNEGSKA (reference sequence).

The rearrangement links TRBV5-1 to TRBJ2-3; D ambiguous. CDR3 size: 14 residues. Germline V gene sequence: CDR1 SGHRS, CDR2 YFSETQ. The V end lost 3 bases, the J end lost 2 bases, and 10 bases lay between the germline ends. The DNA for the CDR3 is TGCGCCAGCAGCTCAGGACGGGTCACAGATACGCAGTATTTT. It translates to CASSSGRVTDTQYF.

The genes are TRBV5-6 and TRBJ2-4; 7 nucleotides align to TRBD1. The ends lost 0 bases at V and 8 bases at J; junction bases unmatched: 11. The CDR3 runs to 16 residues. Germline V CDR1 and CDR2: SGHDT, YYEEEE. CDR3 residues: CASSLAGQGVRDIQYF. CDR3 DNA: TGTGCCAGCAGCTTGGCCGGGCAGGGGGTCAGAGACATTCAGTACTTC.

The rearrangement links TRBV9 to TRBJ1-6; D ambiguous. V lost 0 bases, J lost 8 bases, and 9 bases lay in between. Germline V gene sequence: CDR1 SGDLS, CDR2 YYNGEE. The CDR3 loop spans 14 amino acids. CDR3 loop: CASSVAPWDSPLHF. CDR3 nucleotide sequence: TGTGCCAGCAGCGTAGCCCCCTGGGATTCACCCCTCCACTTT.

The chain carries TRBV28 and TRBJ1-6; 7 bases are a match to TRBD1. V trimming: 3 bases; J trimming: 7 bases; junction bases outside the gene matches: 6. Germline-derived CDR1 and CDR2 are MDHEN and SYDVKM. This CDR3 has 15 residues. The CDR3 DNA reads TGTGCCAGCAGTTTCTTCACAGGGGAGAATTCACCCCTCCACTTT. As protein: CASSFFTGENSPLHF.

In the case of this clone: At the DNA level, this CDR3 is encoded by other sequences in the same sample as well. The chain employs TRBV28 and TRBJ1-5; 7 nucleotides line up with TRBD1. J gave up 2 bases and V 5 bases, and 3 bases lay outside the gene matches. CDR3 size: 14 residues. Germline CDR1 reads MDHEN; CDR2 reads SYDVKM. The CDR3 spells CASSPDRGNQPQHF. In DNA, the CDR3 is TGTGCCAGCAGTCCCGACAGGGGCAATCAGCCCCAGCATTTT.

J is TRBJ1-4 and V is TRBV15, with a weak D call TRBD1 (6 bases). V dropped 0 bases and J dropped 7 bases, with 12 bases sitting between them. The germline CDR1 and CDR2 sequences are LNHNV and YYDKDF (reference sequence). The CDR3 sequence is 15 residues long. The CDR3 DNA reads TGTGCCACCAGCAGAGAGAAAGGGGGGAGTGAAAAACTGTTTTTT. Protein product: CATSREKGGSEKLFF.

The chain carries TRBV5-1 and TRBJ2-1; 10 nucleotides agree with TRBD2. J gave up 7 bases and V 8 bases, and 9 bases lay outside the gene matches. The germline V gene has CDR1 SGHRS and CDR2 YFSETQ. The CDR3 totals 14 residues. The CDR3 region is CASEAGGLLNEQFF. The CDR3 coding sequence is TGCGCCAGTGAAGCGGGGGGGCTGTTGAATGAGCAGTTCTTC. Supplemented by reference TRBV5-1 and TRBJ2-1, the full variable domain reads KAGVTQTPRYLIKTRGQQVTLSCSPISGHRSVSWYQQTPGQGLQFLFEYFSETQRNKGNFPGRFSGRQFSNSRSEMNVSTLELGDSALYLCASEAGGLLNEQFFGPGTRLTVL.

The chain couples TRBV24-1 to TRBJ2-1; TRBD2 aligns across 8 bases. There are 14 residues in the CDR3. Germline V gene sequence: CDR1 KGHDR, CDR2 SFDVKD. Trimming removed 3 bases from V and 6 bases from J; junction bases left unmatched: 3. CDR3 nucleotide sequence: TGTGCCACCAGTGATCCTGCGGGGGGCAATGAGCAGTTCTTC. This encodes CATSDPAGGNEQFF.

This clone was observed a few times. The CDR3, as DNA: TGTGCCAGTAGTATCGGACAGGGGCCCTCTCAGCCCCAGCATTTT. Its protein is CASSIGQGPSQPQHF. The V call is TRBV19, the J call TRBJ1-5; 9 bases line up with TRBD1. This CDR3 comprises 15 residues. Per germline, CDR1 LNHDA and CDR2 SQIVND (reference sequence). V shed 3 bases and J 6 bases; nucleotides not matched to a gene: 6.